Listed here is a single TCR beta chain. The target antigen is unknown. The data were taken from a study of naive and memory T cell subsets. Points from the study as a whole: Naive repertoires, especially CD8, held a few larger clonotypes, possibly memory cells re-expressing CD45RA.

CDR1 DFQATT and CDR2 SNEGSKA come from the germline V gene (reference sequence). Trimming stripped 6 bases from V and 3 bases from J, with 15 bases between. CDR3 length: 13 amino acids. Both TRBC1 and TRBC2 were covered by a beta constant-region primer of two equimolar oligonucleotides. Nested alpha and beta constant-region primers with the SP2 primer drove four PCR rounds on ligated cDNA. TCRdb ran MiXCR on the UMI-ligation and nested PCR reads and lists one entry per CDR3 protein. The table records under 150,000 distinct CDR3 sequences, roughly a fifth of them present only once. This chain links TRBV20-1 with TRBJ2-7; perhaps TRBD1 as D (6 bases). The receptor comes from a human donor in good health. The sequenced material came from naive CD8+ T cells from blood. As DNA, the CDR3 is TGCAGTGCGAGCCGGGACATATACTACGAGCAGTACTTC. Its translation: CSASRDIYYEQYF.